This TCR beta chain came from a study of blood T cell repertoires in COVID-19. The wider study: Acute-phase and convalescent COVID-19 samples originated in the United States, Italy and Spain. From T cells, B-cell-depleted T cells, or PBMCs came the material, which was cDNA or gDNA.

As handled by the study authors: Reference gene primer amplification in the assay estimated nucleated cell counts. Method: immunoSEQ multiplex PCR; TCRdb's copy keeps in-frame clones and lacks some. V and J calls plus clone size are reproduced from that table; the DNA served to infer D and trimming. Of around 400,000 clones listed, approximately 89% were seen once; the top ten hold roughly 2.1%. Germline V gives CDR1 SGDLS, CDR2 YYNGEE. The CDR3 is 15 amino acids. With 0 bases removed from V and 0 bases from J, the gap between germline ends came to 6 bases. Followed over time, Seattle patients had been enrolled while infection was active.

The receptor was derived from a woman aged 55-69 years with COVID-19, enrolled during active disease. The sequencing input was peripheral blood. This chain connects TRBV9 to TRBJ1-4; D uncertain. The CDR3 spells CASSVVAATNEKLFF. DNA for the CDR3: TGTGCCAGCAGCGTAGTGGCAGCAACTAATGAAAAACTGTTTTTT.